These 21 T cell receptor beta chains were all obtained from the same sample, sequenced in a study of blood T cell repertoires in COVID-19. Some clones are missing from TCRdb's copy, which holds only in-frame ones; the method was immunoSEQ multiplex PCR. The table shows roughly 51,000 clones, with approximately 90% occurring only once. Input material: peripheral blood. The receptors stem from a woman aged 60-75 years with active or convalescent COVID-19.

The rearrangement links TRBV6-5 to TRBJ2-5; D remains unclear. The CDR3 contains 14 residues. Germline V gene data show CDR1 as MNHEY and CDR2 as SVGAGI. V lost 0 bases, J lost 2 bases, and 7 bases lay in between. In DNA, the CDR3 is TGTGCCAGCAGTTACTCGGCAGGTCAAGAGACCCAGTACTTC. This sequence encodes CASSYSAGQETQYF.

The V call is TRBV10-3, the J call TRBJ1-1; possibly TRBD1 for D (6 bases). This CDR3 is built from 14 residues. V gave up 9 bases and J gave up 4 bases, with 18 bases separating them. CDR1 is ENHRY and CDR2 is SYGVKD in the germline V gene. This CDR3 is CAIWAGALSTEAFF. The DNA for the CDR3 is TGTGCCATTTGGGCAGGGGCCCTGAGCACTGAAGCTTTCTTT.

The rearrangement joins TRBV10-2 to TRBJ1-5; 8 bases agree with TRBD1. The CDR3 loop spans 15 amino acids. Germline V CDR1 and CDR2: WSHSY, SAAADI. Germline trimming cut 6 bases from V and 5 bases from J; bases unmatched to any gene: 9. CDR3 nucleotides: TGCGCCAGCAGGTCCCGGGACAGGTTTGATCAGCCCCAGCATTTT. Translation: CASRSRDRFDQPQHF.

Regarding this clone: This sample also contains other DNA sequences that code for the same CDR3. The chain has TRBV5-1 and TRBJ1-3, with 9 bases lining up with TRBD1. CDR3 length: 14 amino acids. Losses at the gene ends were 5 bases for V and 5 bases for J; bases not matched to a gene: 5. Germline V lookup: CDR1 SGHRS, CDR2 YFSETQ. DNA for the CDR3: TGCGCCAGCAGTCTGGGGACAGGGCGAAACACCATATATTTT. This codes for CASSLGTGRNTIYF.

The chain employs TRBV30 and TRBJ1-5; D remains ambiguous. CDR1 is GTSNPN, CDR2 SVGIG, per germline (reference sequence). The CDR3 has 12 amino acids. Trimming pared 4 bases from V and 4 bases from J, leaving 8 bases between. CDR3 sequence: CAWTTGNQPQHF. CDR3 coding DNA: TGTGCCTGGACGACGGGGAATCAGCCCCAGCATTTT.

V is TRBV15 and J is TRBJ1-2; a possible D gene is TRBD1 (5 bases). Trimming shortened V by 1 base and J by 7 bases, and 13 bases separated the two germline ends. The germline V gene encodes CDR1 LNHNV and CDR2 YYDKDF (reference sequence). The CDR3 is 14 amino acids. CDR3 in DNA: TGTGCCACCAGCAGAGGTCAGGGTTTTGGTGGCTACACCTTC. Its protein product is CATSRGQGFGGYTF.

This chain uses TRBV12-3 or TRBV12-4 with TRBJ1-2; D perhaps matches TRBD1 (6 bases). CDR3 size: 13 residues. Trimming removed 3 bases from V and 8 bases from J, with 13 bases in between. CDR3 loop: CASSFGDRTGYTF. For the CDR3, the DNA is TGTGCCAGCAGTTTTGGAGACAGGACAGGCTACACCTTC.

This chain connects TRBV10-2 to TRBJ2-7; TRBD2 matches at 7 bases. The V and J ends lost 5 bases and 2 bases, in that order; junction bases with no gene match: 9. Germline CDR1 WSHSY, CDR2 SAAADI. CDR3 length: 15 residues. CDR3 protein: CASSPTSDRPYEQYF. The DNA of the CDR3 is TGCGCCAGCAGTCCTACTAGCGATCGCCCCTACGAGCAGTACTTC.

V and J are TRBV6-6 and TRBJ2-7, with 8 bases that match TRBD2. Germline-derived CDR1 and CDR2 are MNHNY and SVGAGI (reference sequence). This CDR3 has 18 amino acids. V was clipped by 5 bases and J by 0 bases; unmatched bases: 15. In nucleotides, the CDR3 is TGTGCCAGCAGTCGGGGTAATAGCGGGGTAACTAGCTCCTACGAGCAGTACTTC. Its protein is CASSRGNSGVTSSYEQYF.

The gene calls are TRBV7-8 and TRBJ1-4; 8 bases align to TRBD1. The CDR3 is made up of 15 amino acids. The germline CDR1 and CDR2 sequences are SGHVS and FQNEAQ. Unmatched junction bases numbered 7, after V lost 5 bases and J lost 5 bases. Here the CDR3 DNA reads TGTGCCAGCAGCCTGGGACAGGTACCGAATGAAAAACTGTTTTTT. This gives the protein CASSLGQVPNEKLFF.

The V gene is TRBV7-6, the J gene TRBJ2-5; D is uncertain. Trimming removed 0 bases at V and 5 bases at J, with 4 bases between. The V gene's germline CDR1 is SGHVS and CDR2 FNYEAQ. This CDR3 has 12 residues. CDR3 bases: TGTGCCAGCAGCTTAGCGCGCGAGACCCAGTACTTC. Protein product: CASSLARETQYF.

The rearrangement joins TRBV20-1 to TRBJ2-7; TRBD2 matches 10 bases. Looked up from germline, CDR1 is DFQATT and CDR2 is SNEGSKA (reference sequence). The CDR3 spans 14 residues. With 3 bases clipped from V and 4 bases from J, the junction kept 6 bases outside the gene matches. The CDR3 sequence is CSASLAGARYEQYF. The CDR3 DNA reads TGCAGTGCTAGTCTAGCGGGGGCCCGGTACGAGCAGTACTTC.

The rearrangement joins TRBV19 to TRBJ2-2, with 11 bases that match TRBD2. The CDR3 length is 17 residues. The ends lost 0 bases at V and 5 bases at J; junction bases unmatched: 5. CDR1 LNHDA and CDR2 SQIVND come from the germline V gene (reference sequence). CDR3 sequence: CASSIELAGARTGELFF. For the CDR3, the DNA is TGTGCCAGTAGTATAGAACTAGCGGGAGCAAGGACCGGGGAGCTGTTTTTT.

This clone was observed a handful of times. The rearrangement uses TRBV19 and TRBJ2-2; maybe TRBD1 (5 bases). The CDR3 is 13 amino acids. The germline V gene encodes CDR1 LNHDA and CDR2 SQIVND (reference sequence). V was pared by 8 bases and J by 4 bases, with 11 bases between. The CDR3 sequence is CASGRARTGELFF. CDR3 nucleotides: TGTGCCAGTGGCAGGGCGCGCACCGGGGAGCTGTTTTTT.

This chain uses TRBV29-1 with TRBJ2-1; no definite D call. This CDR3 is built from 14 residues. V was trimmed by 2 bases and J by 0 bases, leaving 8 bases between them. The germline V gene encodes CDR1 SQVTM and CDR2 ANQGSEA. CDR3 nucleotides: TGCAGCGTTGAATCTAGGAGCTCCTACAATGAGCAGTTCTTC. Protein product: CSVESRSSYNEQFF.

CDR3 nucleotides: TGTGCCAGCAGCGACAGGGTTACGGATGTGGCCCTCCACTTT. Translated: CASSDRVTDVALHF. The V call is TRBV14, the J call TRBJ1-6; 7 bases agree with TRBD1. In germline, CDR1 is SGHDN, CDR2 FVKESK. The V and J ends lost 5 bases and 14 bases, in that order; junction bases with no gene match: 12. The CDR3 has 14 residues. Full variable domain (missing parts from reference TRBV14 and TRBJ1-6): EAGVTQFPSHSVIEKGQTVTLRCDPISGHDNLYWYRRVMGKEIKFLLHFVKESKQDESGMPNNRFLAERTGGTYSTLKVQPAELEDSGVYFCASSDRVTDVALHFGNGTRLTVT.

The chain uses TRBV28 and TRBJ1-3; 11 bases are a match to TRBD1. Per germline, CDR1 MDHEN and CDR2 SYDVKM. The CDR3 extends over 19 amino acids. V gave up 4 bases and J gave up 0 bases; unmatched junction bases: 11. CDR3: CASSSRTGGALSSGNTIYF. CDR3 bases: TGTGCCAGCAGTTCGCGGACAGGGGGCGCTTTGAGCTCTGGAAACACCATATATTTT.

J is TRBJ2-1 and V is TRBV19; 10 nucleotides line up with TRBD2. This CDR3 contains 17 residues. The germline V gene has CDR1 LNHDA and CDR2 SQIVND (reference sequence). V lost 5 bases and J lost 2; bases outside the gene matches: 9. CDR3 nucleotides: TGTGCCAGTAGTGCTGATCTAGCGGGAGCTGCCTACAATGAGCAGTTCTTC. The encoded protein is CASSADLAGAAYNEQFF.

V is TRBV28 and J is TRBJ2-1, with 7 bases lining up with TRBD1. From germline, CDR1 is MDHEN and CDR2 SYDVKM. CDR3 size: 17 residues. V was clipped by 2 bases and J by 0 bases; unmatched bases: 7. The CDR3 coding sequence is TGTGCCAGCAGTTTACCCAACAGGGGACACTCCTACAATGAGCAGTTCTTC. Its translation is CASSLPNRGHSYNEQFF.

The chain joins TRBV6-5 to TRBJ1-4; 10 nucleotides agree with TRBD1. CDR3 length equals 16 residues. CDR1 and CDR2 from the germline V gene are MNHEY and SVGAGI. Trimming at V came to 3 bases and at J to 4 bases, leaving 5 bases not matched to a gene. CDR3 nucleotide sequence: TGTGCCAGCAGTTATACGACAGGGGGCTTTAATGAAAAACTGTTTTTT. The encoded protein is CASSYTTGGFNEKLFF.

This chain uses TRBV21-1 with TRBJ2-7; the table's D call, TRBD2, has no DNA check behind it. TRBV21-1 is classified as a pseudogene. The CDR3 length is 15 residues. DNA of the CDR3: TGTGCCAGCAGCAAAGATCGGGGGACTAACTACGAGCAGTACTTC. Protein product: CASSKDRGTNYEQYF.